This paragraph reports one T cell receptor beta chain. Its antigen remains unidentified. This sample is drawn from a study of cytomegalovirus exposure and HLA in healthy donors. Overall study results and limits: Researchers catalogued approximately 160 TCR beta chains as cytomegalovirus-associated. In all likelihood, a cluster of highly shared sequence variants was a sequencing artifact. Trimming of TCR beta V- and J-genes showed a link, identified in a later analysis, to a missense DCLRE1C variant.

With 5 bases removed from V and 7 bases from J, the gap between germline ends came to 8 bases. Germline assignment: CDR1 SGHNT and CDR2 YENEEA. The CDR3 has 12 residues. In the PCR, 60 Vbeta and 13 Jbeta primers were used. Some clones are missing from TCRdb's copy, which holds only in-frame ones; the method was immunoSEQ multiplex PCR. The top ten clones hold around 0.21% of a sample with some 180,000 clones, roughly nine tenths of them seen once. The chain employs TRBV11-3 and TRBJ2-2; D gene uncertain. Sample: PBMCs. The TCR comes from a girl younger than two in good health and CMV-seronegative. DNA for the CDR3: TGTGCCAGCAGCAACCCAGTCGGGGAGCTGTTTTTT. Residues: CASSNPVGELFF.